This TCR beta chain was captured in a study of cytomegalovirus exposure and HLA in healthy donors. Study outcomes and limitations: The authors later linked a missense DCLRE1C variant to TCR beta V- and J-gene trimming. Across donors, sequencing depth was assumed by presence/absence analyses to be roughly uniform. An analysis that came later showed most CMV-associated TCR beta chains appearing HLA-restricted.

The PCR contained 60 Vbeta and 13 Jbeta primers. TCRdb's copy holds only in-frame clones and misses some; the assay was immunoSEQ multiplex PCR. The sample lists about 87,000 clones, roughly 79% seen once, with roughly 3.8% in the top ten. About this clone: What it binds is not known.

The germline gives CDR1 SEHNR, CDR2 FQNEAQ (reference sequence). This CDR3 is 15 amino acids long. The V and J ends lost 2 bases and 4 bases, in that order; junction bases with no gene match: 5. Specimen: PBMCs. The chain joins TRBV7-9 to TRBJ2-3, with 8 bases fitting TRBD2. This clonotype was obtained from a woman between 40 and 50 years old in good health and CMV-seronegative. The CDR3 loop reads CASSLFLGGADTQYF. CDR3 sequence (DNA): TGTGCCAGCAGCTTATTCCTCGGGGGGGCAGATACGCAGTATTTT. The whole variable domain, filled in from reference TRBV7-9 and TRBJ2-3, reads DTGVSQNPRHKITKRGQNVTFRCDPISEHNRLYWYRQTLGQGPEFLTYFQNEAQLEKSRLLSDRFSAERPKGSFSTLEIQRTEQGDSAMYLCASSLFLGGADTQYFGPGTRLTVL.